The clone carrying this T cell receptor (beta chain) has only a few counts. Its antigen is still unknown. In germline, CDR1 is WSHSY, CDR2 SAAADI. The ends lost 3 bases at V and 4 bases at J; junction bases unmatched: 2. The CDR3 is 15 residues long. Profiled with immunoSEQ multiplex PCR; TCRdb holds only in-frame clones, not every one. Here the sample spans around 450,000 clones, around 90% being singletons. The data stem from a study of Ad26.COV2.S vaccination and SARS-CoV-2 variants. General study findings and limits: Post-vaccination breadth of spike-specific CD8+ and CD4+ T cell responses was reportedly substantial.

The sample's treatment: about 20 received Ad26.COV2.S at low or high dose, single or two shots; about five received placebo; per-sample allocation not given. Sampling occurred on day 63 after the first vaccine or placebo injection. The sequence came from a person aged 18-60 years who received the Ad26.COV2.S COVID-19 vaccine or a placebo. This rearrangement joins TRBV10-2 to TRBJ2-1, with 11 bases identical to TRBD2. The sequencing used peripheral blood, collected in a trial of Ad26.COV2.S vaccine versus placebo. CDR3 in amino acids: CASSELAGAYNEQFF. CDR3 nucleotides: TGCGCCAGCAGTGAACTAGCGGGAGCTTACAATGAGCAGTTCTTC.